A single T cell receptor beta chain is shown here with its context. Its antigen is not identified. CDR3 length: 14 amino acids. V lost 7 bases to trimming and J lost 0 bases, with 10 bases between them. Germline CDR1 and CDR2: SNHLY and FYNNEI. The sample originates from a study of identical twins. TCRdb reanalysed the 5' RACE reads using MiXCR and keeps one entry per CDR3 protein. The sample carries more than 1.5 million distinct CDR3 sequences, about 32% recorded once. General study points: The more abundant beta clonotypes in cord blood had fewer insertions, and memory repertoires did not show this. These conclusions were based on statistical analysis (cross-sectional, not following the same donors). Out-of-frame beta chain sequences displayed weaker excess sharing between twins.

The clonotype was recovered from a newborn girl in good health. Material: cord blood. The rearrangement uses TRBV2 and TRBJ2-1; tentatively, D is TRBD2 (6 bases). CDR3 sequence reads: CASIRRDSYNEQFF. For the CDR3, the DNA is TGTGCCAGCATTAGGAGGGACTCCTACAATGAGCAGTTCTTC.